Below are 4 T cell receptor beta chains sequenced from a single sample in a study of T-cell memory formation after mild COVID-19. In TCRdb, the 5' RACE reads were re-called with MiXCR into one record per CDR3 protein. The sample holds 150,000 to 200,000 distinct CDR3 sequences, about a sixth seen once. Sequences were obtained from PBMCs or a T cell subset sorted from them (not recorded which). These receptors came from an adult woman who had mild COVID-19 (a few samples of this study predate the infection). Cell type and time point are not known.

The rearrangement links TRBV3-1 to TRBJ1-2, with 7 nucleotides matching TRBD1. Germline assignment: CDR1 LGHDT and CDR2 YNNKEL (reference sequence). The ends lost 0 bases at V and 10 bases at J; junction bases unmatched: 8. The length of the CDR3 is 14 residues. CDR3 sequence: CASSQDPRGGLYTF. The DNA of the CDR3 is TGTGCCAGCAGCCAAGATCCCAGGGGGGGCCTCTACACCTTC. Full variable domain (rest looked up from reference TRBV3-1 and TRBJ1-2): DTAVSQTPKYLVTQMGNDKSIKCEQNLGHDTMYWYKQDSKKFLKIMFSYNNKELIINETVPNRFSPKSPDKAHLNLHINSLELGDSAVYFCASSQDPRGGLYTFGSGTRLTVV.

This clonotype was observed a handful of times. The chain combines TRBV6-2 or TRBV6-3 with TRBJ2-7; 9 nucleotides match TRBD1. V lost 6 bases and J lost 3; bases outside the gene matches: 9. Germline CDR1 reads MNHEY; CDR2 reads SVGEGT. This CDR3 spans 15 amino acids. CDR3 region: CASRARTGAYYEQYF. DNA of the CDR3: TGTGCCAGCAGAGCAAGGACAGGGGCCTACTACGAGCAGTACTTC.

The CDR3 loop is CASKLRPPEPQHF. CDR3 DNA: TGTGCCAGCAAGCTAAGGCCCCCAGAGCCCCAGCATTTT. The chain joins TRBV2 to TRBJ1-5, with D unclear. Germline CDR1 and CDR2: SNHLY and FYNNEI. Between the trimmed V and J ends, which lost 7 bases and 8 bases, there was a span of 15 bases. The CDR3 is 13 amino acids.

The chain carries TRBV29-1 and TRBJ1-1, with D uncertain. The V end lost 3 bases, the J end lost 6 bases, and 11 bases lay between the germline ends. The V gene's germline CDR1 is SQVTM and CDR2 ANQGSEA. This CDR3 contains 12 residues. The CDR3 here is CSVERLDAEAFF. DNA of the CDR3: TGCAGCGTTGAGAGGTTAGATGCTGAAGCTTTCTTT.